Each of the 16 T cell receptor beta chains below was sequenced from the same sample in a study of Tregs in tolerant kidney transplant recipients. Sequenced by immunoSEQ multiplex PCR; TCRdb stores in-frame clones only, minus some. The repertoire includes 240,000 or so clones, more than 65% of them detected once, and under 0.65% sits in the top ten. The sequencing input was CD4+ T cells from blood. Receptor source: a human donor in good health.

This clone was recorded once. CDR3: CASSRDRVQSPLHF. The CDR3 DNA follows: TGTGCCAGCTCACGAGACAGGGTCCAGTCACCCCTCCACTTT. The chain links TRBV18 to TRBJ1-6, with 7 nucleotides matching TRBD1. The ends lost 4 bases at V and 10 bases at J; junction bases unmatched: 7. Germline V lookup: CDR1 KGHSH, CDR2 LQKENI. The CDR3 is 14 residues long.

V usage is TRBV30 and J usage is TRBJ1-2; no clear D gene. From germline, CDR1 is GTSNPN and CDR2 SVGIG (reference sequence). Trimming left V 4 bases short and J 0 bases short, with 15 bases between. The CDR3 is made up of 15 amino acids. The CDR3 coding sequence is TGTGCCTGGACTAGAGTGGGCCTGGCTAACTATGGCTACACCTTC. Amino acid sequence: CAWTRVGLANYGYTF.

The chain recombines TRBV5-1 with TRBJ2-7, with TRBD2 matching 11 bases. The CDR3 is made up of 15 amino acids. Per the germline V gene, CDR1 is SGHRS and CDR2 is YFSETQ. With V trimmed by 4 bases and J by 6 bases, 9 bases remained unmatched. This CDR3 is CASSPPGLAVLEQYF. CDR3 sequence (DNA): TGCGCCAGCAGCCCTCCGGGACTAGCGGTTCTCGAGCAGTACTTC.

The chain uses TRBV19 and TRBJ1-2; 10 nucleotides match TRBD1. In germline, CDR1 is LNHDA, CDR2 SQIVND (reference sequence). V was clipped by 7 bases and J by 4 bases; unmatched bases: 6. This CDR3 contains 14 residues. CDR3 DNA: TGTGCCAGTAAGGAGACAGGGGGCGCCTATGGCTACACCTTC. Protein: CASKETGGAYGYTF.

The chain is built from TRBV6-5 and TRBJ1-5; D remains unclear. Germline assignment: CDR1 MNHEY and CDR2 SVGAGI. The CDR3 is 15 amino acids. Trimming pared 5 bases from V and 0 bases from J, leaving 11 bases between. In DNA form, the CDR3 reads TGTGCCAGCAGTAGGAGTGCCTATAGCAATCAGCCCCAGCATTTT. This codes for CASSRSAYSNQPQHF.

The J gene is TRBJ1-3, the V gene TRBV5-1; D remains unclear. Trimming cost V 4 bases and J 4 bases, with 6 bases left between them. The CDR3 runs to 12 residues. CDR1 SGHRS and CDR2 YFSETQ come from the germline V gene. As DNA, the CDR3 is TGCGCCAGCAGCCCCTTGGGAAACACCATATATTTT. Encoded protein: CASSPLGNTIYF.

This chain joins TRBV5-5 and TRBJ2-7; D is possibly TRBD2 (5 bases). Germline CDR1 SGHKS, CDR2 YYEKEE (reference sequence). Trimming removed 1 base at V and 4 bases at J, with 12 bases between. The CDR3 sequence is 14 residues long. The CDR3 DNA reads TGTGCCAGCAGCTTGCAAGGGCAGCGGTACGAGCAGTACTTC. This sequence encodes CASSLQGQRYEQYF.

The V call is TRBV7-9, the J call TRBJ2-3; 8 nucleotides line up with TRBD1. The V gene end was trimmed by 3 bases and the J gene end by 3 bases; junction bases not matched to a gene: 11. The germline CDR1 and CDR2 sequences are SEHNR and FQNEAQ (reference sequence). This CDR3 is 17 amino acids long. The CDR3 sequence: CASSLGQGDRRTDTQYF. CDR3 bases: TGTGCCAGCAGCTTGGGGCAAGGGGACAGGCGAACAGATACGCAGTATTTT.

This clone was seen a handful of times. The V and J genes are TRBV5-1 and TRBJ2-1; perhaps TRBD2 as D (7 bases). Germline V gene sequence: CDR1 SGHRS, CDR2 YFSETQ. The V and J ends lost 6 bases and 2 bases respectively, with 21 bases between them. The length of the CDR3 is 17 residues. Here the CDR3 reads CASKPYTTGGTYNEQFF. CDR3 sequence (DNA): TGCGCCAGCAAACCATACACTACGGGGGGCACCTACAATGAGCAGTTCTTC.

This chain uses TRBV2 with TRBJ1-1; perhaps TRBD1 as D (5 bases). With 8 bases removed from V and 3 bases from J, the gap between germline ends came to 16 bases. In germline, CDR1 is SNHLY, CDR2 FYNNEI. This CDR3 has 14 residues. The CDR3 coding sequence is TGTGCCAGCCTGCGGCAGGGCGGGGACACTGAAGCTTTCTTT. Amino acid sequence: CASLRQGGDTEAFF.

The chain links TRBV5-1 to TRBJ2-2; TRBD2 aligns across 9 bases. Germline V gene data show CDR1 as SGHRS and CDR2 as YFSETQ. V shed 2 bases, J shed 5 bases, and the junction held 7 bases outside the gene matches. The CDR3 contains 16 residues. The CDR3 loop is CASSLGSGGSTGELFF. For the CDR3, the DNA is TGCGCCAGCAGCTTAGGTAGCGGGGGAAGTACCGGGGAGCTGTTTTTT.

This sequence joins TRBV7-2 and TRBJ1-4, with D possibly TRBD1 on 5 matching bases. CDR1 is SGHTA and CDR2 is FQGNSA in the germline V gene. CDR3 length: 13 amino acids. With 1 base removed from V and 8 bases from J, the gap between germline ends came to 8 bases. The CDR3 here is CASSLVGAEKLFF. The CDR3 DNA reads TGTGCCAGCAGCTTAGTCGGGGCCGAAAAACTGTTTTTT.

The gene calls are TRBV5-1 and TRBJ2-7, with 10 bases aligning to TRBD1. Germline values: CDR1 SGHRS, CDR2 YFSETQ. The CDR3 sequence is 14 residues long. V was pared by 1 base and J by 4 bases, with 2 bases of the junction left unmatched. CDR3 DNA sequence: TGCGCCAGCAGCTTGAGGGGACAGGGGTACGAGCAGTACTTC. Its protein product is CASSLRGQGYEQYF.

The V call is TRBV5-1, the J call TRBJ2-1, with TRBD2 identical over 7 bases. CDR3 length equals 15 residues. The V gene's germline CDR1 is SGHRS and CDR2 YFSETQ. V dropped 0 bases and J dropped 3; count of bases not matched to a gene: 3. The CDR3 here is CASSLAGTNYNEQFF. CDR3 DNA: TGCGCCAGCAGCTTGGCGGGGACTAACTACAATGAGCAGTTCTTC.

V usage is TRBV25-1 and J usage is TRBJ2-7, with D hard to call. The CDR3 has 13 amino acids. Germline lookup yields CDR1 MGHDK and CDR2 SYGVNS. Trimming removed 1 base at V and 6 bases at J, with 10 bases between. The CDR3 spells CASSEFRVGEQYF. Written as DNA, the CDR3 is TGTGCCAGCAGTGAATTTAGGGTCGGCGAGCAGTACTTC.

The chain combines TRBV5-1 with TRBJ2-3; 8 bases map to TRBD2. This CDR3 is built from 16 residues. The germline V gene has CDR1 SGHRS and CDR2 YFSETQ. V trimming: 0 bases; J trimming: 6 bases; junction bases outside the gene matches: 9. The CDR3 spells CASSLAGGGTYDTQYF. The CDR3 coding sequence is TGCGCCAGCAGCTTGGCCGGCGGGGGGACATATGATACGCAGTATTTT.